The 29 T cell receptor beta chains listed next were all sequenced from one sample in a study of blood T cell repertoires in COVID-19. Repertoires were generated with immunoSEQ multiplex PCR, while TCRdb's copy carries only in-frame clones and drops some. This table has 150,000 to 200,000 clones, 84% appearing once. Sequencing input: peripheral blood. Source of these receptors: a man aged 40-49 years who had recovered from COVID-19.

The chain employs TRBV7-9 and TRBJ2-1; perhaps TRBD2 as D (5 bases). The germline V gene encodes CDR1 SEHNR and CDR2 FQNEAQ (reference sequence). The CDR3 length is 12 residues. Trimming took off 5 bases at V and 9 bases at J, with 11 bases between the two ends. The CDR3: CASSRGDGEQFF. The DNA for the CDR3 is TGTGCCAGCAGCCGGGGAGACGGTGAGCAGTTCTTC. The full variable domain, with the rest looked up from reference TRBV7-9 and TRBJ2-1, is DTGVSQNPRHKITKRGQNVTFRCDPISEHNRLYWYRQTLGQGPEFLTYFQNEAQLEKSRLLSDRFSAERPKGSFSTLEIQRTEQGDSAMYLCASSRGDGEQFFGPGTRLTVL.

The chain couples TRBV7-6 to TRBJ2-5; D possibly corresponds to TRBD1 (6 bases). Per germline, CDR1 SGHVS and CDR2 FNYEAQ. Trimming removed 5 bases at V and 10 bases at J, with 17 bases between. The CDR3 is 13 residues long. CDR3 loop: CASSIGLEGDQYF. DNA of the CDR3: TGTGCCAGCAGCATCGGACTTGAGGGGGACCAGTACTTC.

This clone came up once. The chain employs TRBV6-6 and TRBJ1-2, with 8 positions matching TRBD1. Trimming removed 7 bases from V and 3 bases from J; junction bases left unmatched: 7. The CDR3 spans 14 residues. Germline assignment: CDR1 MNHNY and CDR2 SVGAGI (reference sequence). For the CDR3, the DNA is TGTGCCAGCATCCCCGCGACAGGGGACTATGGCTACACCTTC. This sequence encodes CASIPATGDYGYTF.

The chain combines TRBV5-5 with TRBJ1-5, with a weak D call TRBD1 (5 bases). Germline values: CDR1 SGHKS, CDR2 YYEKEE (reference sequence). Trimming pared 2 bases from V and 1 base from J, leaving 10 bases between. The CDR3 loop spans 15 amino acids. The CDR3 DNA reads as TGTGCCAGCAGCTTAGCGGGGGTAAGCAATCAGCCCCAGCATTTT. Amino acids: CASSLAGVSNQPQHF.

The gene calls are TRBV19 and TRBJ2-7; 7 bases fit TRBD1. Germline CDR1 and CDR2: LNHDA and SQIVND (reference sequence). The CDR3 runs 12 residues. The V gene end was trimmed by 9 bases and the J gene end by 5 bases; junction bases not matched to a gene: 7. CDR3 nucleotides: TGTGCCAGCCGAGACAGGGTTAACGAGCAGTACTTC. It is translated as CASRDRVNEQYF.

DNA for the CDR3: TGTGCCAGCTCACCACCGGGACAGGGTGGCTACACCTTC. It is translated as CASSPPGQGGYTF. This chain uses TRBV18 with TRBJ1-2, with TRBD1 matching over 9 bases. The CDR3 spans 13 residues. The V gene's germline CDR1 is KGHSH and CDR2 LQKENI. J was trimmed by 7 bases and V by 0 bases; bases with no gene match: 0.

CDR3 sequence (DNA): TGTGCCAGCAGCAGCCCGGGACAAAGCTCCTACGAGCAGTACTTC. Its translation: CASSSPGQSSYEQYF. This chain joins TRBV21-1 and TRBJ2-7; the table's D gene call, TRBD1, was not cross checked with the DNA. TRBV21-1 is labeled a pseudogene. There are 15 residues in the CDR3.

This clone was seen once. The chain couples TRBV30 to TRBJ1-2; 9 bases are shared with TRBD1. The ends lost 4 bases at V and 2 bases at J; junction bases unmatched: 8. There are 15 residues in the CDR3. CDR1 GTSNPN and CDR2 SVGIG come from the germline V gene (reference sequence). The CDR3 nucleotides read TGTGCCTGGACCTATCGGGGACAGGGAAACTATGGCTACACCTTC. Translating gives CAWTYRGQGNYGYTF.

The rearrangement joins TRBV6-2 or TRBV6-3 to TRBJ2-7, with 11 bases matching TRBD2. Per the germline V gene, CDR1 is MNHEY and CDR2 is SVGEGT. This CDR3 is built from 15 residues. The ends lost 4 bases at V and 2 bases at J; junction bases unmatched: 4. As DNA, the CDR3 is TGTGCCAGCAGTTGGGGGACTAGCGGCACCTACGAGCAGTACTTC. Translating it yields CASSWGTSGTYEQYF.

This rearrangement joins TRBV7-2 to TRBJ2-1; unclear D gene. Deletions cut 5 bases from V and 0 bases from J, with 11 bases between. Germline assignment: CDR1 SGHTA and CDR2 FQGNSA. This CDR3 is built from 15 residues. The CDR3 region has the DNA TGTGCCAGCAGCCGTTTACAGCACTCCTACAATGAGCAGTTCTTC. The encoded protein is CASSRLQHSYNEQFF. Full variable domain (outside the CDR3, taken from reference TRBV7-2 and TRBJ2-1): GAGVSQSPSNKVTEKGKDVELRCDPISGHTALYWYRQSLGQGLEFLIYFQGNSAPDKSGLPSDRFSAERTGGSVSTLTIQRTQQEDSAVYLCASSRLQHSYNEQFFGPGTRLTVL.

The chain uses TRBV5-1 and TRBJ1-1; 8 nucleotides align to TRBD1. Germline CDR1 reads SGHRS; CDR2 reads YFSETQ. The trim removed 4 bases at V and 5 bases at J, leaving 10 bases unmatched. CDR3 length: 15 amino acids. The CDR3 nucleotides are TGCGCCAGCAGCCCTCCCGGACAGGGAAGGACTGAAGCTTTCTTT. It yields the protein CASSPPGQGRTEAFF. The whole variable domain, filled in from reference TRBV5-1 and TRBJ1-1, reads KAGVTQTPRYLIKTRGQQVTLSCSPISGHRSVSWYQQTPGQGLQFLFEYFSETQRNKGNFPGRFSGRQFSNSRSEMNVSTLELGDSALYLCASSPPGQGRTEAFFGQGTRLTVV.

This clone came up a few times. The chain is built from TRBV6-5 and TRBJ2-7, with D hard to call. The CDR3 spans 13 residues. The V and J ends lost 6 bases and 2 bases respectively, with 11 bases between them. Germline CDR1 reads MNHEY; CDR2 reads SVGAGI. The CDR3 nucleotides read TGTGCCAGCAGGGAGACGGATGCCTACGAGCAGTACTTC. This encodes CASRETDAYEQYF.

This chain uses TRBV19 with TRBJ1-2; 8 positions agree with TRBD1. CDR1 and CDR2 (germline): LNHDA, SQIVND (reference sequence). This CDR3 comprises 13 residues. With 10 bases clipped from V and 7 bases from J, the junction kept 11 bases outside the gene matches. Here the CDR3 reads CATNRQGSRGYTF. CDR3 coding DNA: TGTGCCACCAATAGACAGGGGTCGCGTGGCTACACCTTC. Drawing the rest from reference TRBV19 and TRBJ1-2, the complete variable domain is DGGITQSPKYLFRKEGQNVTLSCEQNLNHDAMYWYRQDPGQGLRLIYYSQIVNDFQKGDIAEGYSVSREKKESFPLTVTSAQKNPTAFYLCATNRQGSRGYTFGSGTRLTVV.

In nucleotides, the CDR3 is TGTGCCATCAGTGAGAGGGGTAGCGGGGGCCGTCCGATTTCCTACGAGCAGTACTTC. Translation gives CAISERGSGGRPISYEQYF. The chain is built from TRBV10-3 and TRBJ2-7; 9 nucleotides align to TRBD2. The CDR3 sequence is 19 residues long. Germline trimming cut 2 bases from V and 1 base from J; bases unmatched to any gene: 15. Germline lookup yields CDR1 ENHRY and CDR2 SYGVKD.

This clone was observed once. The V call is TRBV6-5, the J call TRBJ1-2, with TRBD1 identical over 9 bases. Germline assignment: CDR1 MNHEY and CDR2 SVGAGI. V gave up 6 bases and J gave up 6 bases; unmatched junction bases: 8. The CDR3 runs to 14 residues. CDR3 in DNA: TGTGCCAGCAGCTTGGTGGACAGGGGTAATGGCTACACCTTC. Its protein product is CASSLVDRGNGYTF.

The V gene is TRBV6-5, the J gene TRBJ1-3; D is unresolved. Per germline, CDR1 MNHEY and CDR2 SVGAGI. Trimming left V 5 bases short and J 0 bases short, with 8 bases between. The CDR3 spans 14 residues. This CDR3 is CASSLDNSGNTIYF. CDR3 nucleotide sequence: TGTGCCAGCAGTCTTGACAACTCTGGAAACACCATATATTTT.

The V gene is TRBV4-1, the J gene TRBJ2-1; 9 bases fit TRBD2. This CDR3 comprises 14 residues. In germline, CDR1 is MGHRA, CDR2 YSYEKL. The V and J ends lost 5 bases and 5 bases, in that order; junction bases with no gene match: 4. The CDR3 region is CASSSSGGHNEQFF. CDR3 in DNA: TGCGCCAGCAGCTCAAGCGGGGGGCACAATGAGCAGTTCTTC.

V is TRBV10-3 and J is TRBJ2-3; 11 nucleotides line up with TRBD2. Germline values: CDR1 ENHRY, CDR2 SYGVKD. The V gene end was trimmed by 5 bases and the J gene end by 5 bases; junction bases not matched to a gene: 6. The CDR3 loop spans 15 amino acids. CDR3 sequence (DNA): TGTGCCATCAGTCCCCTAGCGGGGGGTGGAGATACGCAGTATTTT. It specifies CAISPLAGGGDTQYF.

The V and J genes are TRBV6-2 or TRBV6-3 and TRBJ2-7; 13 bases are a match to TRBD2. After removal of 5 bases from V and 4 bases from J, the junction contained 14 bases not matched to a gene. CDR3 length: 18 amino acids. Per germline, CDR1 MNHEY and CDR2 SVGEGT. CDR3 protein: CASSAPGLAGIWGYEQYF. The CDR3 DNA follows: TGTGCCAGCAGTGCCCCGGGACTAGCGGGAATCTGGGGTTACGAGCAGTACTTC.

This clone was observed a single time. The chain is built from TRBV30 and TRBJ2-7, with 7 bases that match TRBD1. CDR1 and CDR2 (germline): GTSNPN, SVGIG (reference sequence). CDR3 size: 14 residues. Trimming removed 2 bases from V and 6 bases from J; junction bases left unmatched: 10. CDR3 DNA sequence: TGTGCCTGGAGTTCGGGACAGATTCCTTTCGAGCAGTACTTC. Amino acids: CAWSSGQIPFEQYF.

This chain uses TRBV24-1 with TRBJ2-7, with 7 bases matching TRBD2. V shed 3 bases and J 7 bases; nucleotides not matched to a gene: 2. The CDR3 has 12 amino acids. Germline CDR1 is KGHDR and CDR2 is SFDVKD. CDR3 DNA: TGTGCCACCAGTGATCCCGGGGGGGAGCAGTACTTC. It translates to CATSDPGGEQYF.

CDR3 coding DNA: TGTGCCTGGAGTGGGGGAGTAACCTACGAGCAGTACTTC. It encodes CAWSGGVTYEQYF. The chain joins TRBV30 to TRBJ2-7, with D maybe TRBD2 (5 bases). Deletions cut 1 base from V and 2 bases from J, with 9 bases between. The CDR3 is 13 amino acids. Germline V gives CDR1 GTSNPN, CDR2 SVGIG (reference sequence).

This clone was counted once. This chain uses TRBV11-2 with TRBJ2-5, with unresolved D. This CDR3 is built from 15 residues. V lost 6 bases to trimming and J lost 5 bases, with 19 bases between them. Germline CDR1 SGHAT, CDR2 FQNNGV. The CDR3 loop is CASSDNESGLETQYF. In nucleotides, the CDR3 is TGTGCCAGCAGTGATAATGAGTCGGGTCTTGAGACCCAGTACTTC.

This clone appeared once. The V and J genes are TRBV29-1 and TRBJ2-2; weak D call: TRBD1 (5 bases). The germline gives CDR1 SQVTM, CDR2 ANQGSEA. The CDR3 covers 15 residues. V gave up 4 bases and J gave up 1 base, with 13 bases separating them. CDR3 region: CSVVGQGLNTGELFF. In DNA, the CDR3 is TGCAGCGTTGTCGGGCAGGGCTTGAACACCGGGGAGCTGTTTTTT.

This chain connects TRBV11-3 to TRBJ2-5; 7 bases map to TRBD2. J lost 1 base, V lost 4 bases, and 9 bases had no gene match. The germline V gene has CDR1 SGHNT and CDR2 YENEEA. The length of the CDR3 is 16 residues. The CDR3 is CASSSNWRGSQETQYF. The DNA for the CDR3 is TGTGCCAGCAGCTCGAACTGGCGGGGGAGCCAAGAGACCCAGTACTTC. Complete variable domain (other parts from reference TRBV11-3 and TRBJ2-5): EAGVVQSPRYKIIEKKQPVAFWCNPISGHNTLYWYLQNLGQGPELLIRYENEEAVDDSQLPKDRFSAERLKGVDSTLKIQPAELGDSAVYLCASSSNWRGSQETQYFGPGTRLLVL.

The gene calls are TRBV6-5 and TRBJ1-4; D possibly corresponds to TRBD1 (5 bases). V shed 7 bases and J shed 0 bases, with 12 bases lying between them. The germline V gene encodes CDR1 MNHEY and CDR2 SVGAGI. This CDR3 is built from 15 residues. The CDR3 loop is CASKYDSTTNEKLFF. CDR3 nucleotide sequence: TGTGCCAGCAAATATGACAGCACAACTAATGAAAAACTGTTTTTT.

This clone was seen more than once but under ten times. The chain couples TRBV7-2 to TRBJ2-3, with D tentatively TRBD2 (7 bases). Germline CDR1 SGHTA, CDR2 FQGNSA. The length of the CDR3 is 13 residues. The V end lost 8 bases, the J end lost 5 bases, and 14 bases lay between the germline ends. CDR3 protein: CASLLGGEDTQYF. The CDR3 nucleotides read TGTGCCAGCCTCTTAGGGGGGGAAGATACGCAGTATTTT.

CDR3 region: CASSWAQETQYF. DNA of the CDR3: TGTGCCAGCAGCTGGGCACAAGAGACCCAGTACTTC. V is TRBV7-9 and J is TRBJ2-5; D is undetermined. This CDR3 is 12 amino acids long. Germline V lookup: CDR1 SEHNR, CDR2 FQNEAQ (reference sequence). Trimming cost V 4 bases and J 2 bases, with 5 bases left between them. Full variable domain (remainder filled in from reference TRBV7-9 and TRBJ2-5): DTGVSQNPRHKITKRGQNVTFRCDPISEHNRLYWYRQTLGQGPEFLTYFQNEAQLEKSRLLSDRFSAERPKGSFSTLEIQRTEQGDSAMYLCASSWAQETQYFGPGTRLLVL.

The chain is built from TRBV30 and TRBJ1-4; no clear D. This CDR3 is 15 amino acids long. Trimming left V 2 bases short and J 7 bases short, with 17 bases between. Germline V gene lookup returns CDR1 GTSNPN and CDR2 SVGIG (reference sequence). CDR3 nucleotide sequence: TGTGCCTGGAGTTTAGTCGCCTCCCGAGGTGAAAAACTGTTTTTT. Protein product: CAWSLVASRGEKLFF.